These T cell receptor beta chains were read from a single sample in a study of neurological immune-mediated disorders. Each CDR3 protein is one row after TCRdb ran MiXCR on the 5' RACE reads. The sample includes 11,000 to 15,000 distinct CDR3 sequences, around 13% of them seen just once. Sequenced sample: CD8+ T cells from blood. All receptors derive from a female donor with HTLV-1-associated myelopathy (HAM/TSP). CDR3s include the opening cysteine and the closing phenylalanine or tryptophan.

CDR3 | V
CASSYLNRAQETQYF | TRBV6-5
CASSQARGSGELFF | TRBV4-3
CASSDEQSVDTQYF | TRBV5-1
CSVLGEVNYGYTF | TRBV29-1
CASSSRGREGHDEQFF | TRBV5-1
CASSSGNEQFF | TRBV12-3/TRBV12-4
CASSDGGGADTQYF | TRBV5-1
CSAHDGGPLDNQPQHF | TRBV20-1
CSVEGLAGESSDTQYF | TRBV29-1
CSFTGTYSYNEQFF | TRBV20-1
CASSHAGGSYNEQFF | TRBV7-3
CASSQEGGVENIQYF | TRBV4-3
CASSLNGLLNYGYTF | TRBV27
CASKTSGRNSYEQYF | TRBV21-1
CASSGLAPSSYNEQFF | TRBV5-5
CASRGASGNSPLHF | TRBV27
CSAIAGEAYEQYF | TRBV20-1
CATSDFTSSEQFF | TRBV24-1
CAISERVGNQPQHF | TRBV10-3
CASSLDWYEQYF | TRBV7-9
CSVVSGELPSTDTQYF | TRBV29-1
CASSFGNAGNEQFF | TRBV12-3/TRBV12-4
CSAILAGAGNEQFF | TRBV20-1
CASSPPGTGGNEQFF | TRBV7-9
CASSFASGRAVREQYF | TRBV12-3/TRBV12-4
CASSLLAGATDTQYF | TRBV7-3
CASSLAGWGNQPQHF | TRBV28
CASSSVPDTQYF | TRBV12-3/TRBV12-4
CASSSGRRMRPNPNEKLFF | TRBV5-1
CASSYADRVYEQYF | TRBV6-5
CASDTAGASTDTQYF | TRBV7-8
CASRAVGGGIPSYEQYF | TRBV27
CASGPRDSYNEQFF | TRBV12-5
CASSYLGEVIGELFF | TRBV6-5
CSARSATNEKLFF | TRBV20-1
CASSPSGQGNYGYTF | TRBV4-3
CASSFGQGYEQYF | TRBV12-3/TRBV12-4
CSVDGTSGTSYNEQFF | TRBV29-1
CASRTSGGEETQYF | TRBV7-2
CASSSPFGGRDYGYTF | TRBV7-8
CASSHTESTDTQYF | TRBV14
CASSLNRGRPYEQYF | TRBV5-6
CASSPTGTSVNIQYF | TRBV5-1
CSVDSRGLNTEAFF | TRBV29-1
CASSPPLRLAGGRGNIQYF | TRBV28
CASGFWATEAFF | TRBV6-5
CASSRQGAANTEAFF | TRBV4-1
CASRAPASNQPQHF | TRBV28
CASSVDRGYEQYF | TRBV9
CASSFPGGRYNSPLHF | TRBV28
CASSYPAGGFTGELFF | TRBV3-1
CSVDTRNSYEQYF | TRBV29-1
CASSLNRYEQYF | TRBV7-9
CASSDNNHNEQFF | TRBV6-4